The 6 T cell receptor beta chains given below trace back to one sample, sequenced in a study of blood T cells in healthy people across ages (dated by TCRdb to the mid-2010s). Receptors were amplified or captured by 5' RACE. Sequenced using an Illumina HiSeq 2500. A second roughly 6 to 12 cycle PCR used a sample-barcoded 5' primer and a J-beta primer mix. TCRdb handled the public reads itself, with Q25 trimming in fastp and clone calling in MiXCR, and kept productive beta chains. CDR3 protein sequences are deduplicated, and each keeps its most common genes and DNA. For this sample the table gives 1.5 million to 2 million distinct CDR3 sequences, of which 30% to 40% were detected only once. Around 10% of the sample is in the top ten clones. The specimen was blood. The receptors shown here come from a woman aged 30 to 39 in good health.

This clonotype was counted between two and nine times. The chain links TRBV6-2 or TRBV6-3 to TRBJ2-1; 12 bases are shared with TRBD2. The CDR3 has 23 residues. Germline V CDR1 and CDR2: MNHEY, SVGEGT. V shed 7 bases and J 0 bases; nucleotides not matched to a gene: 25. The CDR3 nucleotides read TGTGCCAGCAACGCTTTACAGTATTCTGTGTCTAGCGGGAGGGCCGGCTCCTACAATGAGCAGTTCTTC. It yields the protein CASNALQYSVSSGRAGSYNEQFF.

This chain joins TRBV5-6 and TRBJ1-1; 7 nucleotides match TRBD1. The germline V gene has CDR1 SGHDT and CDR2 YYEEEE. The V gene end was trimmed by 0 bases and the J gene end by 0 bases; junction bases not matched to a gene: 2. The CDR3 loop spans 15 amino acids. The CDR3 here is CASSLETGVNTEAFF. The CDR3 DNA sequence: TGTGCCAGCAGCTTGGAAACAGGGGTGAACACTGAAGCTTTCTTT. The full variable domain, in which reference TRBV5-6 and TRBJ1-1 provide the parts outside the CDR3, is DAGVTQSPTHLIKTRGQQVTLRCSPKSGHDTVSWYQQALGQGPQFIFQYYEEEERQRGNFPDRFSGHQFPNYSSELNVNALLLGDSALYLCASSLETGVNTEAFFGQGTRLTVV.

Ten or more counts support this clonotype. The chain is built from TRBV4-1 and TRBJ1-6, with D tentatively TRBD1 (6 bases). The CDR3 contains 17 residues. Germline CDR1 is MGHRA and CDR2 is YSYEKL. The V end was cut by 4 bases, the J end by 0 bases, with 13 bases between. The DNA of the CDR3 is TGCGCCAGCAGCCTTAGACTACAGGGCTCCTATAATTCACCCCTCCACTTT. Protein: CASSLRLQGSYNSPLHF.

The chain recombines TRBV25-1 with TRBJ2-7; the D gene could be TRBD1 or TRBD2 (5 bases each). Germline V gene sequence: CDR1 MGHDK, CDR2 SYGVNS. This CDR3 contains 15 residues. The V gene lost 1 base and the J gene lost 0 bases, with 10 bases spanning the gap. CDR3 bases: TGTGCCAGCAGTGAATTCGGTGGGACCTCCTACGAGCAGTACTTC. Protein: CASSEFGGTSYEQYF.

Points on this clonotype: The junction differs from germline at one of its ends, possibly a read error. The V gene is TRBV12-3 or TRBV12-4, the J gene TRBJ2-7, with D uncertain. This CDR3 spans 15 amino acids. The chain's CDR3 is CASSLVLPHRIKQYF. CDR3 bases: TGTGCCAGCAGCTTAGTTCTGCCCCACCGCATCAAGCAGTACTTC.

V gene TRBV20-1 combines with J gene TRBJ2-1; 11 bases agree with TRBD2. This CDR3 comprises 21 residues. Germline V gene sequence: CDR1 DFQATT, CDR2 SNEGSKA (reference sequence). Unmatched junction bases numbered 18, after V lost 2 bases and J lost 0 bases. This chain's CDR3 is CSARFFQGIAGGESSYNEQFF. CDR3 sequence (DNA): TGCAGTGCTAGATTTTTCCAGGGGATAGCGGGGGGGGAGAGCTCCTACAATGAGCAGTTCTTC.